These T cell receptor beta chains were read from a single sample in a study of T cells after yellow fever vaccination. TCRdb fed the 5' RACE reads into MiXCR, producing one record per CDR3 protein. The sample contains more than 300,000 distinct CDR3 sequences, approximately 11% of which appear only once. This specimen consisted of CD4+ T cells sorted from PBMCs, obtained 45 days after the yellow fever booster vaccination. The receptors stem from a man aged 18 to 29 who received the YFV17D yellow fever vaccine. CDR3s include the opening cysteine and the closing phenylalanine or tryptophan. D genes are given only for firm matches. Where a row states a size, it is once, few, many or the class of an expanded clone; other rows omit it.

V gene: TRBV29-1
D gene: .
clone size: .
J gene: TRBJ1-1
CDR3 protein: CSVRVIVTEAFF
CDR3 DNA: TGCAGCGTTCGTGTTATTGTAACTGAAGCTTTCTTT

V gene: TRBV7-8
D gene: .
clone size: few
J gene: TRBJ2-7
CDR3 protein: CASSRDTTYEQYF
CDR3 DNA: TGTGCCAGCAGCAGAGACACGACCTACGAGCAGTACTTC

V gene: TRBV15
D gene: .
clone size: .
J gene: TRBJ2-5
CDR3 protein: CATSRDRALEETQYF
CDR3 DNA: TGTGCCACCAGCAGAGATCGGGCCCTAGAAGAGACCCAGTACTTC

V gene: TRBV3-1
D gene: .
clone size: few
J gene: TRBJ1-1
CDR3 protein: CASRQRTATEAFF
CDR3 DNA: TGTGCCAGCAGACAAAGGACAGCCACTGAAGCTTTCTTT

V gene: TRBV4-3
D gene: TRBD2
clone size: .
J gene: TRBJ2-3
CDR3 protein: CASSQDKGLARTDTQYF
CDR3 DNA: TGCGCCAGCAGCCAAGATAAGGGACTAGCTCGCACAGATACGCAGTATTTT

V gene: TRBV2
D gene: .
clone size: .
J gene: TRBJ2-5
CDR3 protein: CASNNIGGETQYF
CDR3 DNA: TGTGCCAGCAACAATATAGGCGGGGAGACCCAGTACTTC

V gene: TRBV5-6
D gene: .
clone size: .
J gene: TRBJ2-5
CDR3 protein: CASSLEALRGGTQYF
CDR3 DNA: TGTGCCAGCAGCTTGGAGGCCCTTAGGGGCGGGACCCAGTACTTC

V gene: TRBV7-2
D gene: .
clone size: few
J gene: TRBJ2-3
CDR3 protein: CASSLRLPDTQYF
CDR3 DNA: TGTGCCAGCAGCTTACGGCTACCAGATACGCAGTATTTT

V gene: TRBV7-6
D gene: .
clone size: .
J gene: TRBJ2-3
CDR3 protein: CASSLGSFADTQYF
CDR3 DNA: TGTGCCAGCAGCTTAGGATCCTTCGCAGATACGCAGTATTTT

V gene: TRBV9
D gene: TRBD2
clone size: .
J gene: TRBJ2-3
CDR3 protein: CASSVLTSGGTDTQYF
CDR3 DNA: TGTGCCAGCAGCGTACTTACTAGCGGGGGCACAGATACGCAGTATTTT

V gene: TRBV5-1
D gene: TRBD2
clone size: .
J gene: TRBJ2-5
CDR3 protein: CASSLGGAGLETQYF
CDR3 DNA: TGCGCCAGCAGCCTCGGGGGGGCGGGGCTGGAGACCCAGTACTTC

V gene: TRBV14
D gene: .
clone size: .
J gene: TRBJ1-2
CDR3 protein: CASSQDSRDYYGYTF
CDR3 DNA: TGTGCCAGCAGCCAAGATAGTCGGGATTACTATGGCTACACCTTC

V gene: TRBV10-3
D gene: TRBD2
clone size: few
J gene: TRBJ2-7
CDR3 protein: CAIGGRTSPSYEQYF
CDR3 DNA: TGTGCCATCGGGGGACGGACTAGCCCATCCTACGAGCAGTACTTC

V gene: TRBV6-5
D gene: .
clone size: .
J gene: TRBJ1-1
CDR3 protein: CASSYGAGAPEAFF
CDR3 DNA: TGTGCCAGCAGTTACGGGGCAGGGGCCCCTGAAGCTTTCTTT

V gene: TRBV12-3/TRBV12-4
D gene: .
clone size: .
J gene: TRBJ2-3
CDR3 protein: CASSLGHTQYF
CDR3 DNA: TGTGCCAGCAGTTTGGGGCATACGCAGTATTTT

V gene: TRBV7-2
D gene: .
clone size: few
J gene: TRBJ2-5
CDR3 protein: CASSLKGGAKTQYF
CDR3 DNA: TGTGCCAGCAGCCTAAAGGGGGGGGCAAAGACCCAGTACTTC

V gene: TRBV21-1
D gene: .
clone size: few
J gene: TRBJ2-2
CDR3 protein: CASTPGEGAGELFF
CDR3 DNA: TGTGCCAGCACCCCCGGTGAGGGTGCCGGGGAGCTGTTTTTT

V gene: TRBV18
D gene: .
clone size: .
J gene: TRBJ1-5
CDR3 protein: CASSPGQTGQPQHF
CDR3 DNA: TGTGCCAGCTCACCCGGACAGACCGGGCAGCCCCAGCATTTT

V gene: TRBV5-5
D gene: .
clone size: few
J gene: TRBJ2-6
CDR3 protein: CASSLSAGLPSGANVLTF
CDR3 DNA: TGTGCCAGCAGCTTATCAGCGGGTTTACCCTCTGGGGCCAACGTCCTGACTTTC

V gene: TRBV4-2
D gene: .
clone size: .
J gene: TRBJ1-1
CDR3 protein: CASSQDLKREAFF
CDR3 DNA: TGTGCCAGCAGCCAAGATTTAAAAAGGGAAGCTTTCTTT

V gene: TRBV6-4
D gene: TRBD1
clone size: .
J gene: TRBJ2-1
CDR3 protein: CASKTQTGGNEQFF
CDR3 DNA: TGTGCCAGCAAGACCCAGACAGGGGGCAATGAGCAGTTCTTC

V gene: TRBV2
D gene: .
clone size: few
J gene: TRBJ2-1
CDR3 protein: CASGTPSNEQFF
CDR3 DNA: TGTGCCAGCGGGACTCCCTCGAATGAGCAGTTCTTC

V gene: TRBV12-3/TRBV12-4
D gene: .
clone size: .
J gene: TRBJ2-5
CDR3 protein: CASSRGRQAPSRTQYF
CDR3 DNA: TGTGCCAGCAGTCGCGGTCGACAGGCTCCTAGTCGGACCCAGTACTTC

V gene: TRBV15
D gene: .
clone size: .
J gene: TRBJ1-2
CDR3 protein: CATSRAGGDGYTF
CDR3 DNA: TGTGCCACCAGCAGAGCCGGGGGCGATGGCTACACCTTC

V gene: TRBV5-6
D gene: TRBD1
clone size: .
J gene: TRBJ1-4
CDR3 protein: CASSLEGARGEKLFF
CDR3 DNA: TGTGCCAGCAGCCTGGAGGGGGCGCGAGGAGAAAAACTGTTTTTT

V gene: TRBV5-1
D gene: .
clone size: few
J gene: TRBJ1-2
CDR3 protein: CASSLESSYGYTF
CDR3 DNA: TGCGCCAGCAGCTTGGAGTCGTCCTATGGCTACACCTTC

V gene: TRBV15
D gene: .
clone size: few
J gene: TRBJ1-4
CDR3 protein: CATSRATVEKLFF
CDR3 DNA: TGTGCCACCAGCAGAGCTACCGTGGAAAAACTGTTTTTT

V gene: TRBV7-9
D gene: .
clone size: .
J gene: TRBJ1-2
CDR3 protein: CASSLARAGGNYGYTF
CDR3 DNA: TGTGCCAGCAGCTTAGCGCGGGCCGGGGGGAACTATGGCTACACCTTC

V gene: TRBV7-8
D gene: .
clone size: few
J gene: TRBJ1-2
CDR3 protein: CASTQRARGDYGYTF
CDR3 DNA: TGTGCCAGCACCCAGCGGGCCAGGGGAGACTATGGCTACACCTTC

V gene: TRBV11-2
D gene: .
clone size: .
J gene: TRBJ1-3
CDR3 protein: CASSLAWTDGNTIYF
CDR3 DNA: TGTGCCAGCAGCTTAGCATGGACAGATGGAAACACCATATATTTT

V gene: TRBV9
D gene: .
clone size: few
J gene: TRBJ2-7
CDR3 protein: CASSGVGGKVYEQYF
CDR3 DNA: TGTGCCAGCAGCGGTGTGGGGGGAAAAGTGTACGAGCAGTACTTC